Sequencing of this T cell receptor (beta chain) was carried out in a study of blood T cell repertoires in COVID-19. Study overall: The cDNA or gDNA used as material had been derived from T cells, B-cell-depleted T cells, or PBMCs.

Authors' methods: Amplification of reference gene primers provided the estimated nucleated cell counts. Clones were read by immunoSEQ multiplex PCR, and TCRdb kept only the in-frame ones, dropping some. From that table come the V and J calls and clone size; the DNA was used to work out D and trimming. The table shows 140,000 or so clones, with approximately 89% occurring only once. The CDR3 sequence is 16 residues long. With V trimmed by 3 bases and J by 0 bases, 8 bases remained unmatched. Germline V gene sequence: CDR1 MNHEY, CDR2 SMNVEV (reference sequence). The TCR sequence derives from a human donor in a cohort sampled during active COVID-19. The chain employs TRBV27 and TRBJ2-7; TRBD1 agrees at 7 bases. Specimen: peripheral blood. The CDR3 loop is CASSFLGQANSYEQYF. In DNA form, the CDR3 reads TGTGCCAGCAGTTTTTTAGGACAGGCCAACTCCTACGAGCAGTACTTC.